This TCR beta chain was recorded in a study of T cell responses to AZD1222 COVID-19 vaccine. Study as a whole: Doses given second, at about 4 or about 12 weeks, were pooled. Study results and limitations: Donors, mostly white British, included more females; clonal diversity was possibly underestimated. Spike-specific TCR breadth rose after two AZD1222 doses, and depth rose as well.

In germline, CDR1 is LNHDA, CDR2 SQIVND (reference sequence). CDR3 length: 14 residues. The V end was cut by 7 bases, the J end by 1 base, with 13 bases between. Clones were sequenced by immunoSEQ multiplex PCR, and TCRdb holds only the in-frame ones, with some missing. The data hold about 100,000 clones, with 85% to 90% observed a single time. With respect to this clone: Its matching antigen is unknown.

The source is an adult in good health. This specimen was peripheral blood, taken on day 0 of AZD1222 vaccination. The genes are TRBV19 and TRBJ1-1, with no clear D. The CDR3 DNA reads TGTGCCAGTAAGTGGTTTGCGGGGAACACTGAAGCTTTCTTT. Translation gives CASKWFAGNTEAFF. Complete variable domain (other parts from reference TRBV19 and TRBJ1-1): DGGITQSPKYLFRKEGQNVTLSCEQNLNHDAMYWYRQDPGQGLRLIYYSQIVNDFQKGDIAEGYSVSREKKESFPLTVTSAQKNPTAFYLCASKWFAGNTEAFFGQGTRLTVV.